Below are 25 T cell receptor beta chains sequenced from a single sample in a study of cytomegalovirus exposure and HLA in healthy donors. Primers: 60 Vbeta forward and 13 Jbeta reverse. Only in-frame clones appear in the TCRdb table, and some are missing; sequencing was by immunoSEQ multiplex PCR. The listing records more than 110,000 clones. Sequencing was carried out using PBMCs. Receptor source: a man aged 40-55 years in good health and CMV-seronegative.

This sequence joins TRBV5-1 and TRBJ2-3; D possibly corresponds to TRBD2 (5 bases). The CDR3 contains 15 residues. Trimming stripped 0 bases from V and 4 bases from J, with 12 bases between. CDR1 is SGHRS, CDR2 YFSETQ, per germline. The CDR3: CASSLAGPGSDTQYF. The CDR3 DNA sequence: TGCGCCAGCAGCTTGGCCGGTCCGGGGTCAGATACGCAGTATTTT. Filled out from reference TRBV5-1 and TRBJ2-3, the complete variable domain reads KAGVTQTPRYLIKTRGQQVTLSCSPISGHRSVSWYQQTPGQGLQFLFEYFSETQRNKGNFPGRFSGRQFSNSRSEMNVSTLELGDSALYLCASSLAGPGSDTQYFGPGTRLTVL.

The chain carries TRBV7-9 and TRBJ2-7, with 11 bases fitting TRBD1. This CDR3 has 17 amino acids. Trimming at V came to 4 bases and at J to 7 bases, leaving 15 bases not matched to a gene. Germline CDR1 and CDR2: SEHNR and FQNEAQ (reference sequence). The DNA of the CDR3 is TGTGCCAGCAGCTCTGGGACAGGGGGATGGAGGTCGAGTGAGCAGTACTTC. Encoded protein: CASSSGTGGWRSSEQYF.

This chain connects TRBV11-2 to TRBJ1-1; possibly TRBD1 for D (5 bases). Trimming pared 3 bases from V and 0 bases from J, leaving 8 bases between. This CDR3 has 14 residues. Germline assignment: CDR1 SGHAT and CDR2 FQNNGV. CDR3 loop: CASSLTDMNTEAFF. The CDR3 bases are TGTGCCAGCAGCTTGACAGATATGAACACTGAAGCTTTCTTT.

The chain couples TRBV19 to TRBJ2-3; 10 bases fit TRBD2. V shed 3 bases and J 3 bases; nucleotides not matched to a gene: 6. This CDR3 has 16 residues. Germline V gene data show CDR1 as LNHDA and CDR2 as SQIVND (reference sequence). Written as DNA, the CDR3 is TGTGCCAGTAGTATTTCGGTAGCGGGGGGTACAGATACGCAGTATTTT. Protein product: CASSISVAGGTDTQYF. Supplemented by reference TRBV19 and TRBJ2-3, the full variable domain reads DGGITQSPKYLFRKEGQNVTLSCEQNLNHDAMYWYRQDPGQGLRLIYYSQIVNDFQKGDIAEGYSVSREKKESFPLTVTSAQKNPTAFYLCASSISVAGGTDTQYFGPGTRLTVL.

This chain links TRBV6-5 with TRBJ1-4; D remains unclear. The CDR3 sequence is 15 residues long. The V and J ends lost 2 bases and 5 bases respectively, with 12 bases between them. Per the germline V gene, CDR1 is MNHEY and CDR2 is SVGAGI. In DNA form, the CDR3 reads TGTGCCAGCAGTTACAGTCTGGGCTCAAATGAAAAACTGTTTTTT. This gives the protein CASSYSLGSNEKLFF.

This chain uses TRBV19 with TRBJ1-2; 7 nucleotides agree with TRBD1. V lost 4 bases to trimming and J lost 7 bases; unmatched junction nucleotides: 15. CDR1 and CDR2 from the germline V gene are LNHDA and SQIVND (reference sequence). This CDR3 region has 16 residues. CDR3 protein: CASSTNRGTDIFGYTF. The CDR3 DNA follows: TGTGCCAGTAGTACAAACCGCGGGACAGATATATTTGGCTACACCTTC.

V is TRBV28 and J is TRBJ2-7; 11 bases are shared with TRBD1. V was pared by 5 bases and J by 9 bases, with 9 bases of the junction left unmatched. The CDR3 runs 14 residues. Germline CDR1 is MDHEN and CDR2 is SYDVKM. For the CDR3, the DNA is TGTGCCAGCAGTCGCAGGACAGGGGGCCTCGGGCAGTACTTC. Translated: CASSRRTGGLGQYF.

The genes are TRBV29-1 and TRBJ1-2; TRBD1 aligns across 7 bases. The V and J ends lost 6 bases and 8 bases, in that order; junction bases with no gene match: 9. The CDR3 length is 12 residues. From germline, CDR1 is SQVTM and CDR2 ANQGSEA. The DNA of the CDR3 is TGCAGCGTCCGCGTGACAGGGTTAGGCTACACCTTC. Its protein product is CSVRVTGLGYTF.

This sequence joins TRBV7-9 and TRBJ2-7, with 11 bases that match TRBD2. Trimming at V came to 4 bases and at J to 1 base, leaving 6 bases not matched to a gene. The CDR3 is 16 residues long. From germline, CDR1 is SEHNR and CDR2 FQNEAQ (reference sequence). Written as DNA, the CDR3 is TGTGCCAGCAGCTCACGTCTAGCGGGGGGATCCTACGAGCAGTACTTC. Its translation is CASSSRLAGGSYEQYF.

The V and J genes are TRBV5-6 and TRBJ2-7; possible D gene TRBD1, 6 bases. Trimming pared 2 bases from V and 7 bases from J, leaving 10 bases between. CDR3 size: 12 residues. Germline CDR1 is SGHDT and CDR2 is YYEEEE. As DNA, the CDR3 is TGTGCCAGCAGCTTACAGGGCGGAGAGCAGTACTTC. Its translation: CASSLQGGEQYF.

This chain uses TRBV5-1 with TRBJ2-3; TRBD2 matches at 9 bases. The CDR3 consists of 15 residues. The V segment lost 0 bases and the J segment 3 bases; nucleotides outside the gene matches: 2. Germline assignment: CDR1 SGHRS and CDR2 YFSETQ. The DNA of the CDR3 is TGCGCCAGCAGCTTGGCTAGCGGGATTACAGATACGCAGTATTTT. Amino acid sequence: CASSLASGITDTQYF.

The chain employs TRBV7-8 and TRBJ1-4, with D perhaps matching TRBD1 (5 bases). V lost 4 bases, J lost 1 base, and 10 bases lay in between. The CDR3 covers 15 residues. Per germline, CDR1 SGHVS and CDR2 FQNEAQ. CDR3 in DNA: TGTGCCAGCAGCTGGGCGGGGGGAACTAATGAAAAACTGTTTTTT. Translation gives CASSWAGGTNEKLFF.

This chain joins TRBV7-8 and TRBJ2-1, with 12 bases fitting TRBD1. The CDR3 runs to 16 residues. The junction had 7 bases not matched to a gene; V was cut back by 6 bases and J by 4 bases. CDR1 is SGHVS, CDR2 FQNEAQ, per germline. The CDR3 nucleotides are TGTGCCAGCAGTTTCATGGGACAGGGGGCTTACAATGAGCAGTTCTTC. Translating it yields CASSFMGQGAYNEQFF.

The chain couples TRBV19 to TRBJ1-6; 11 bases fit TRBD1. The CDR3 is made up of 16 amino acids. Germline CDR1 reads LNHDA; CDR2 reads SQIVND (reference sequence). Trimming at V came to 5 bases and at J to 7 bases, leaving 7 bases not matched to a gene. The CDR3 DNA follows: TGTGCCAGTAGTGGCCCAGGACAGGGGGCGAATTCACCCCTCCACTTT. As protein: CASSGPGQGANSPLHF.

This rearrangement joins TRBV7-2 to TRBJ1-1; D uncertain. Germline assignment: CDR1 SGHTA and CDR2 FQGNSA. This CDR3 is 12 amino acids long. Trimming pared 5 bases from V and 2 bases from J, leaving 6 bases between. CDR3 bases: TGTGCCAGCAGCCACTCAAACACTGAAGCTTTCTTT. Protein product: CASSHSNTEAFF.

The chain combines TRBV6-1 with TRBJ1-3; maybe TRBD1 (5 bases). Germline-derived CDR1 and CDR2 are MNHNS and SASEGT. V was pared by 2 bases and J by 2 bases, with 13 bases between. This CDR3 is 16 amino acids long. CDR3 amino acids: CASSERSAGAGNTIYF. CDR3 DNA: TGTGCCAGCAGTGAAAGGTCGGCGGGGGCTGGAAACACCATATATTTT.

V is TRBV5-1 and J is TRBJ2-4; 10 bases agree with TRBD1. V lost 0 bases to trimming and J lost 1 base; unmatched junction nucleotides: 7. There are 18 residues in the CDR3. In germline, CDR1 is SGHRS, CDR2 YFSETQ. CDR3 loop: CASSLGRQGATAKNIQYF. The CDR3 DNA sequence: TGCGCCAGCAGCTTGGGGAGACAGGGGGCCACGGCCAAAAACATTCAGTACTTC.

The V and J genes are TRBV5-6 and TRBJ2-2; 10 positions agree with TRBD1. CDR3 length equals 16 residues. Germline CDR1 SGHDT, CDR2 YYEEEE. V was clipped by 4 bases and J by 5 bases; unmatched bases: 8. CDR3 sequence: CASSKIVGQGTGELFF. The CDR3 DNA follows: TGTGCCAGCAGCAAAATCGTGGGACAGGGGACCGGGGAGCTGTTTTTT.

The rearrangement uses TRBV11-2 and TRBJ1-1; the match to TRBD1 covers 7 bases. V was pared by 1 base and J by 6 bases, with 5 bases of the junction left unmatched. Germline CDR1 SGHAT, CDR2 FQNNGV. CDR3 size: 14 residues. Written as DNA, the CDR3 is TGTGCCAGCAGCTTAGGTATGGGACAGCCTGAAGCTTTCTTT. Translated: CASSLGMGQPEAFF.

Points on this clone: The same CDR3 arises from other DNA sequences in this sample as well. This rearrangement joins TRBV27 to TRBJ1-1; no clear D. This CDR3 comprises 13 residues. The V and J ends lost 5 bases and 0 bases respectively, with 7 bases between them. Germline CDR1 is MNHEY and CDR2 is SMNVEV (reference sequence). The CDR3, as DNA: TGTGCCAGCAGTCCGTCGGTGAACACTGAAGCTTTCTTT. Its protein product is CASSPSVNTEAFF.

The CDR3 is CASRPAGGLGSFF. Here the CDR3 DNA reads TGTGCCAGCCGCCCAGCGGGGGGGCTGGGGTCGTTCTTC. The chain combines TRBV28 with TRBJ2-1, with TRBD2 matching 10 bases. V was clipped by 8 bases and J by 15 bases; unmatched bases: 13. There are 13 residues in the CDR3. Germline V lookup: CDR1 MDHEN, CDR2 SYDVKM.

The rearrangement uses TRBV27 and TRBJ1-5; TRBD1 agrees at 7 bases. Germline CDR1 reads MNHEY; CDR2 reads SMNVEV (reference sequence). V shed 5 bases and J 9 bases; nucleotides not matched to a gene: 4. CDR3 length: 12 residues. The CDR3 DNA is TGTGCCAGCAGTGCTTACAGGGGGCCCCAGCATTTT. It yields the protein CASSAYRGPQHF.

V gene TRBV9 combines with J gene TRBJ2-2, with D possibly matching TRBD2 (5 bases). The CDR3 has 16 residues. The V end was cut by 0 bases, the J end by 1 base, with 10 bases between. Germline lookup yields CDR1 SGDLS and CDR2 YYNGEE. For the CDR3, the DNA is TGTGCCAGCAGCGTAGCTTATGGACTGAACACCGGGGAGCTGTTTTTT. Encoded protein: CASSVAYGLNTGELFF.

This chain connects TRBV5-4 to TRBJ2-7; D is unresolved. V was trimmed by 3 bases and J by 3 bases, leaving 10 bases between them. This CDR3 has 13 amino acids. From germline, CDR1 is SGHNT and CDR2 YYREEE (reference sequence). CDR3 sequence (DNA): TGTGCCAGCAGCTCTTCTGAGAGCTACGAGCAGTACTTC. Amino acid sequence: CASSSSESYEQYF. The whole variable domain, remainder taken from reference TRBV5-4 and TRBJ2-7, is ETGVTQSPTHLIKTRGQQVTLRCSSQSGHNTVSWYQQALGQGPQFIFQYYREEENGRGNFPPRFSGLQFPNYSSELNVNALELDDSALYLCASSSSESYEQYFGPGTRLTVT.

The chain links TRBV5-1 to TRBJ2-1; D is perhaps TRBD1 (6 bases). The germline V gene encodes CDR1 SGHRS and CDR2 YFSETQ. The ends were cut back, 4 bases at V and 5 bases at J, with 16 bases in the middle. The CDR3 sequence is 15 residues long. Written as DNA, the CDR3 is TGCGCCAGCAGCGAGACAGACAGGTATAACAATGAGCAGTTCTTC. It yields the protein CASSETDRYNNEQFF.